These 17 T cell receptor beta chains share one sample of origin, sequenced in a study of T cells in Graves' hyperthyroidism and ophthalmopathy (dated by TCRdb to between 2018 and 2021). The library was generated by multiplex PCR. Sequencer: Illumina HiSeq 2000. The TCR beta CDR3 regions were amplified from the RNA transcripts. For the first round of RT-PCR on the TCR CDR3, the HTBI primer set was used together with the Qiagen OneStep RT-PCR kit. TCRdb took the public reads, trimmed them with fastp at Q25, ran MiXCR for clone calling and kept in-frame beta chains. CDR3 protein sequences are deduplicated, and each keeps its most common genes and DNA. The sample table holds about 400,000 distinct CDR3 sequences, of which about 14% were seen once. The ten largest clones capture under 30% of the sample. The specimen sequenced was blood. The receptors come from a man aged 45 to 65 with Graves' ophthalmopathy.

This clonotype turned up a few times. The rearrangement joins TRBV10-3 to TRBJ2-2; the D is unclear. The germline V gene has CDR1 ENHRY and CDR2 SYGVKD. The V gene lost 0 bases and the J gene lost 0 bases, with 8 bases spanning the gap. CDR3 length: 16 residues. DNA of the CDR3: TGTGCCATCAGTGAGTCTACGGCACCGAACACCGGGGAGCTGTTTTTT. Its translation: CAISESTAPNTGELFF.

This clonotype came up a few times. The chain joins TRBV7-8 to TRBJ1-1; the D gene is possibly TRBD1 (5 bases). Germline V gene sequence: CDR1 SGHVS, CDR2 FQNEAQ. Trimming pared 2 bases from V and 3 bases from J, leaving 7 bases between. The CDR3 consists of 13 residues. CDR3 region: CASSLIRDTEAFF. CDR3 in DNA: TGTGCCAGCAGCTTAATCAGGGACACTGAAGCTTTCTTT.

This clonotype was detected only a few times. The CDR3 here is CASSSGTGGNYEQYF. The CDR3 nucleotides read TGTGCCAGCAGCTCCGGGACAGGGGGGAACTACGAGCAGTACTTC. The rearrangement links TRBV13 to TRBJ2-7; 11 bases agree with TRBD1. Germline V gene sequence: CDR1 PRHDT, CDR2 FYEKMQ (reference sequence). Trimming removed 4 bases from V and 3 bases from J; junction bases left unmatched: 5. CDR3 size: 15 residues. The whole variable domain, filled in from reference TRBV13 and TRBJ2-7, reads AAGVIQSPRHLIKEKRETATLKCYPIPRHDTVYWYQQGPGQDPQFLISFYEKMQSDKGSIPDRFSAQQFSDYHSELNMSSLELGDSALYFCASSSGTGGNYEQYFGPGTRLTVT.

In this sample, this clonotype turned up a few times. This chain joins TRBV13 and TRBJ2-7, with 7 bases matching TRBD2. V was pared by 4 bases and J by 6 bases, with 9 bases of the junction left unmatched. The CDR3 is 14 amino acids. Looked up from germline, CDR1 is PRHDT and CDR2 is FYEKMQ (reference sequence). The CDR3 bases are TGTGCCAGCAGCTCAAGGCAGGGAGGGTCCGAGCAGTACTTC. Amino acids: CASSSRQGGSEQYF.

The CDR3: CASSVVGQGVAGELFF. The CDR3 coding sequence is TGTGCCAGCAGCGTAGTGGGACAGGGGGTAGCTGGGGAGCTGTTTTTT. The rearrangement uses TRBV9 and TRBJ2-2; the match to TRBD1 covers 11 bases. J was trimmed by 8 bases and V by 0 bases; bases with no gene match: 6. Germline V CDR1 and CDR2: SGDLS, YYNGEE. The CDR3 is 16 residues long.

This clonotype was counted many times. CDR3 in DNA: TGCAGTGCTAGATTCCGCGGGAGGATGACAGATACGCAGTATTTT. Translation: CSARFRGRMTDTQYF. The V and J genes are TRBV20-1 and TRBJ2-3, with 8 bases matching TRBD2. Germline V lookup: CDR1 DFQATT, CDR2 SNEGSKA (reference sequence). V was pared by 2 bases and J by 3 bases, with 7 bases of the junction left unmatched. This CDR3 contains 15 residues.

This clonotype was seen a handful of times. The chain has TRBV4-1 and TRBJ2-2; no firm D call. CDR1 and CDR2 from the germline V gene are MGHRA and YSYEKL. V lost 2 bases, J lost 1 base, and 11 bases lay in between. The CDR3 loop spans 16 amino acids. The CDR3 DNA reads TGCGCCAGCAGCCAACGGTTTCGCGAGAACACCGGGGAGCTGTTTTTT. Translation gives CASSQRFRENTGELFF.

In its sample, this clonotype was seen many times. V usage is TRBV4-1 and J usage is TRBJ1-5; 8 bases fit TRBD1. The length of the CDR3 is 14 residues. Germline V CDR1 and CDR2: MGHRA, YSYEKL. Trimming at V came to 1 base and at J to 5 bases, leaving 1 base not matched to a gene. The CDR3 DNA reads as TGCGCCAGCAGCCAAGCAGGGGGCTATCAGCCCCAGCATTTT. Its translation is CASSQAGGYQPQHF.

The chain carries TRBV27 and TRBJ2-1; the D gene is possibly TRBD2 (6 bases). Germline V gene sequence: CDR1 MNHEY, CDR2 SMNVEV (reference sequence). The length of the CDR3 is 15 residues. V gave up 5 bases and J gave up 8 bases, with 19 bases separating them. CDR3 amino acids: CASSPYGGGVDEQFF. The CDR3 DNA reads as TGTGCCAGCAGTCCCTACGGGGGAGGTGTGGATGAGCAGTTCTTC.

This clonotype came up many times. The junction shows a germline mismatch at one end, possibly a read error. The genes are TRBV20-1 and TRBJ2-3, with 13 bases matching TRBD2. The CDR3 consists of 14 residues. Germline V gene data show CDR1 as DFQATT and CDR2 as SNEGSKA (reference sequence). The CDR3 is CGTSGTPSPDTQYF. For the CDR3, the DNA is TGTGGGACTAGCGGGACCCCCTCCCCAGATACGCAGTATTTT.

At least ten counts were recorded for this clonotype. This chain joins TRBV3-1 and TRBJ2-5; 7 bases agree with TRBD2. The length of the CDR3 is 15 residues. Germline V gene data show CDR1 as LGHDT and CDR2 as YNNKEL (reference sequence). V shed 3 bases and J 13 bases; nucleotides not matched to a gene: 17. CDR3 bases: TGTGCCAGCAGCCACCACGGACTAGGAGCGGGGCCACCGTACTTC. Translating it yields CASSHHGLGAGPPYF.

This clonotype was recorded at least ten times. The rearrangement links TRBV6-1 to TRBJ1-1; possibly TRBD1 for D (5 bases). The germline gives CDR1 MNHNS, CDR2 SASEGT. Trimming removed 7 bases at V and 9 bases at J, with 15 bases between. This CDR3 is 12 amino acids long. The CDR3 spells CASNSEGFQAFF. The CDR3 nucleotides are TGTGCCAGCAATTCCGAGGGGTTTCAAGCTTTCTTT.

This clonotype turned up a few times. J is TRBJ2-7 and V is TRBV10-3; 8 bases match TRBD1. V shed 6 bases and J 6 bases; nucleotides not matched to a gene: 7. There are 13 residues in the CDR3. The germline CDR1 and CDR2 sequences are ENHRY and SYGVKD. CDR3 nucleotide sequence: TGTGCCATCAGCCCGGGACAGGTGCCCGAGCAGTACTTC. This codes for CAISPGQVPEQYF.

V and J are TRBV28 and TRBJ2-2; 7 positions agree with TRBD2. The germline CDR1 and CDR2 sequences are MDHEN and SYDVKM. The CDR3 sequence is 14 residues long. V lost 4 bases to trimming and J lost 6 bases; unmatched junction nucleotides: 5. The CDR3 nucleotides are TGTGCCAGCAGTTCCAGGGAGGGACCCGGGGAGCTGTTTTTT. Residues: CASSSREGPGELFF. The variable domain in full, with the rest retrieved from reference TRBV28 and TRBJ2-2, is DVKVTQSSRYLVKRTGEKVFLECVQDMDHENMFWYRQDPGLGLRLIYFSYDVKMKEKGDIPEGYSVSREKKERFSLILESASTNQTSMYLCASSSREGPGELFFGEGSRLTVL.

This clonotype was seen more than once but under ten times. The CDR3 loop is CASIYAYEQYF. The CDR3 nucleotides are TGTGCCAGCATTTACGCTTACGAGCAGTACTTC. The chain employs TRBV2 and TRBJ2-7; D remains ambiguous. CDR3 length equals 11 residues. The germline CDR1 and CDR2 sequences are SNHLY and FYNNEI. Trimming removed 7 bases at V and 4 bases at J, with 8 bases between.

A few counts support this clonotype. This rearrangement joins TRBV6-5 to TRBJ2-1; 15 bases fit TRBD2. The CDR3 has 17 amino acids. Germline CDR1 reads MNHEY; CDR2 reads SVGAGI. Trimming removed 4 bases from V and 8 bases from J; junction bases left unmatched: 9. DNA of the CDR3: TGTGCCAGCAGTTCTCCGGGACTAGCGGGAGGTGGGGATGAGCAGTTCTTC. It yields the protein CASSSPGLAGGGDEQFF.

Turning to this clonotype: This may come from a read error, since a much larger clone is one base off. V is TRBV12-3 or TRBV12-4 and J is TRBJ2-2; perhaps TRBD2 as D (5 bases). The CDR3 covers 13 residues. This CDR3 is CASARANTGEPFF. In nucleotides, the CDR3 is TGTGCCAGTGCGAGGGCGAACACCGGGGAGCCGTTTTTT.